This T cell receptor (beta chain) was documented in a study of blood T cell repertoires in COVID-19. Study as a whole: Italy, Spain and the United States were the sources of the convalescent and acute COVID-19 samples. PBMCs, B-cell-depleted T cells, or T cells were the source of the cDNA or gDNA that made up the material.

About this clone itself: The junction does not match germline at one end; this may be a read error.

Sequencing was performed with immunoSEQ multiplex PCR; in TCRdb, only in-frame clones are kept and a portion is missing. Among under 300,000 clones listed, 88% were seen once. Germline V gene lookup returns CDR1 MNHEY and CDR2 SVGAGI. This CDR3 contains 12 residues. The sequenced material came from peripheral blood. The V and J genes are TRBV6-5 and TRBJ1-1; D is uncertain. This receptor was taken from a woman in her forties who had recovered from COVID-19. The CDR3 sequence: CAGSSIGTEAFF. In DNA form, the CDR3 reads TGTGCCGGCAGTTCCATCGGCACTGAAGCTTTCTTT.